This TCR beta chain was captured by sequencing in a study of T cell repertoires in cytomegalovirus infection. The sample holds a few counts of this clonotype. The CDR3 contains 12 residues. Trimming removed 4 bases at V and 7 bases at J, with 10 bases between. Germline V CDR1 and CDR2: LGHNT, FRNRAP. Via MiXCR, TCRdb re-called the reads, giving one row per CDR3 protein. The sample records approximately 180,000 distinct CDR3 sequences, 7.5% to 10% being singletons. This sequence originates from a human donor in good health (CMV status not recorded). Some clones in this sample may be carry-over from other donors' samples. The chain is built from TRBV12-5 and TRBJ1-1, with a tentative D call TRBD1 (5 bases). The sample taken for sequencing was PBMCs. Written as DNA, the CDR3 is TGTGCTAGTGGTTCCGGGACCATTGAAGCTTTCTTT. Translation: CASGSGTIEAFF.